The next 22 T cell receptor beta chains were all read from a single sample in a study of cytomegalovirus exposure and HLA in healthy donors. The PCR had 60 Vbeta and 13 Jbeta primers. Clones were read by immunoSEQ multiplex PCR, and TCRdb kept only the in-frame ones, dropping some. The table gives some 39,000 clones; the top ten clones make up more than 5.5% of it. Sequencing was done on a sample of PBMCs. The receptor source for this set is a man aged 25 to 45 in good health and CMV-seronegative.

As DNA, the CDR3 is TGCAGCGGGGGGGATACAGGGGCTGGCGGCTACACCTTC. This translates into CSGGDTGAGGYTF. V and J are TRBV29-1 and TRBJ1-2, with 7 bases that match TRBD1. CDR1 and CDR2 (germline): SQVTM, ANQGSEA. V trimming: 7 bases; J trimming: 8 bases; junction bases outside the gene matches: 13. This CDR3 comprises 13 residues.

The chain has TRBV29-1 and TRBJ1-1; D uncertain. Germline V CDR1 and CDR2: SQVTM, ANQGSEA. This CDR3 is built from 13 residues. The ends were cut back, 3 bases at V and 0 bases at J, with 8 bases in the middle. The CDR3 DNA reads TGCAGCGTTGATGGGCAGATGAACACTGAAGCTTTCTTT. Its protein is CSVDGQMNTEAFF.

The genes are TRBV7-2 and TRBJ1-6; 7 bases are shared with TRBD1. Looked up from germline, CDR1 is SGHTA and CDR2 is FQGNSA. The CDR3 runs 16 residues. J gave up 0 bases and V 5 bases, and 4 bases lay outside the gene matches. The CDR3, as DNA: TGTGCCAGCAGCGCCCGGGACAGCTCCTATAATTCACCCCTCCACTTT. It encodes CASSARDSSYNSPLHF.

Remarks on this clone: At the DNA level, this CDR3 is encoded by other sequences in the same sample as well. The chain couples TRBV5-1 to TRBJ2-2; 10 positions match TRBD1. Trimming at V came to 4 bases and at J to 4 bases, leaving 4 bases not matched to a gene. CDR3 length: 15 residues. The germline gives CDR1 SGHRS, CDR2 YFSETQ. The CDR3 DNA sequence: TGCGCCAGCAGCCTGGGACAGGGGAGCACCGGGGAGCTGTTTTTT. This sequence encodes CASSLGQGSTGELFF.

The genes are TRBV7-9 and TRBJ1-1; no reliable D call. The CDR3 runs to 15 residues. V shed 2 bases and J shed 1 base, with 11 bases lying between them. The germline gives CDR1 SEHNR, CDR2 FQNEAQ (reference sequence). Written as DNA, the CDR3 is TGTGCCAGCAGCTTAAATGCGGAGCAGAACACTGAAGCTTTCTTT. This encodes CASSLNAEQNTEAFF.

This sequence joins TRBV7-2 and TRBJ1-5; D not certain. Looked up from germline, CDR1 is SGHTA and CDR2 is FQGNSA. Trimming stripped 5 bases from V and 4 bases from J, with 12 bases between. This CDR3 has 14 amino acids. The CDR3, as DNA: TGTGCCAGCAGCACGGGAAATGGGAATCAGCCCCAGCATTTT. Its translation is CASSTGNGNQPQHF. Using reference TRBV7-2 and TRBJ1-5 for the parts outside the CDR3, the full variable domain is GAGVSQSPSNKVTEKGKDVELRCDPISGHTALYWYRQSLGQGLEFLIYFQGNSAPDKSGLPSDRFSAERTGGSVSTLTIQRTQQEDSAVYLCASSTGNGNQPQHFGDGTRLSIL.

The chain carries TRBV6-5 and TRBJ2-7; the D gene is possibly TRBD2 (6 bases). Trimming left V 5 bases short and J 2 bases short, with 13 bases between. CDR1 MNHEY and CDR2 SVGAGI come from the germline V gene. The CDR3 has 14 residues. CDR3 nucleotide sequence: TGTGCCAGCAGTACAGGAGGGTCCGCCTACGAGCAGTACTTC. Protein sequence: CASSTGGSAYEQYF.

The genes are TRBV5-6 and TRBJ2-7; the D gene is possibly TRBD1 (5 bases). V lost 0 bases and J 0 bases, leaving 7 bases between the germline ends. The germline CDR1 and CDR2 sequences are SGHDT and YYEEEE. The CDR3 is 14 amino acids. The CDR3: CASSLAQDSYEQYF. The CDR3 DNA is TGTGCCAGCAGCTTGGCACAGGACTCCTACGAGCAGTACTTC.

The chain employs TRBV5-4 and TRBJ2-5; 10 nucleotides match TRBD2. From germline, CDR1 is SGHNT and CDR2 YYREEE (reference sequence). Trimming took 6 bases from V and 1 from J; bases not matched to a gene: 12. The CDR3 contains 17 residues. This CDR3 is CASTEEGTSAFQETQYF. The DNA for the CDR3 is TGTGCCAGCACCGAAGAGGGGACTAGCGCATTCCAAGAGACCCAGTACTTC.

The chain combines TRBV5-4 with TRBJ1-2; TRBD1 matches at 8 bases. CDR3 length: 13 amino acids. The germline V gene has CDR1 SGHNT and CDR2 YYREEE (reference sequence). V shed 5 bases, J shed 7 bases, and the junction held 7 bases outside the gene matches. CDR3 nucleotide sequence: TGTGCCAGCAGTGGACAGGGAACGAGTGGCTACACCTTC. Translation gives CASSGQGTSGYTF.

The chain employs TRBV27 and TRBJ1-5; 9 bases line up with TRBD1. The CDR3 is 14 residues long. J gave up 4 bases and V 6 bases, and 4 bases lay outside the gene matches. Germline assignment: CDR1 MNHEY and CDR2 SMNVEV (reference sequence). The CDR3 DNA reads as TGTGCCAGCAGAATGACAGGGGGGAATCAGCCCCAGCATTTT. It yields the protein CASRMTGGNQPQHF.

The chain is built from TRBV18 and TRBJ1-1; 8 positions match TRBD1. CDR3 size: 14 residues. Germline loops: CDR1 KGHSH, CDR2 LQKENI. The junction had 2 bases not matched to a gene; V was cut back by 5 bases and J by 0 bases. CDR3 bases: TGTGCCAGCTCAGGGACAGGCATGAACACTGAAGCTTTCTTT. Translation gives CASSGTGMNTEAFF. The entire variable domain, with the rest obtained from reference TRBV18 and TRBJ1-1, is as follows: NAGVMQNPRHLVRRRGQEARLRCSPMKGHSHVYWYRQLPEEGLKFMVYLQKENIIDESGMPKERFSAEFPKEGPSILRIQQVVRGDSAAYFCASSGTGMNTEAFFGQGTRLTVV.

About this clone: The same CDR3 arises from other DNA sequences in this sample as well. The V call is TRBV19, the J call TRBJ2-7; weak D call: TRBD2 (5 bases). V lost 0 bases and J 4 bases, leaving 16 bases between the germline ends. Germline lookup yields CDR1 LNHDA and CDR2 SQIVND (reference sequence). The CDR3 contains 16 residues. CDR3 region: CASSIEGSQRAYEQYF. The CDR3 nucleotides are TGTGCCAGTAGTATAGAGGGCTCACAGAGGGCGTACGAGCAGTACTTC.

V usage is TRBV6-6 and J usage is TRBJ2-1, with D possibly matching TRBD2 (6 bases). Trimming took 2 bases from V and 4 from J, leaving 12 bases between them. The CDR3 consists of 15 residues. Germline loops: CDR1 MNHNY, CDR2 SVGAGI (reference sequence). CDR3 sequence reads: CASSYEAGTYNEQFF. Here the CDR3 DNA reads TGTGCCAGCAGTTACGAAGCCGGGACTTACAATGAGCAGTTCTTC.

The CDR3, as DNA: TGTGCCAGCTCGCCCCTCACAGATATCACCCGATATGGCTACACCTTC. Translation gives CASSPLTDITRYGYTF. The rearrangement joins TRBV18 to TRBJ1-2; D is undetermined. Trimming stripped 6 bases from V and 5 bases from J, with 22 bases between. Germline-derived CDR1 and CDR2 are KGHSH and LQKENI. The CDR3 loop spans 16 amino acids.

This sequence joins TRBV7-3 and TRBJ2-1; 7 nucleotides agree with TRBD2. CDR1 is SGHTA and CDR2 is FQGTGA in the germline V gene. Germline trimming cut 1 base from V and 11 bases from J; bases unmatched to any gene: 5. The CDR3 runs 13 residues. Written as DNA, the CDR3 is TGTGCCAGCAGCTTAAAGTCCGGGGGGAAGCAGTTCTTC. It translates to CASSLKSGGKQFF. The whole variable domain, remainder taken from reference TRBV7-3 and TRBJ2-1, is GAGVSQTPSNKVTEKGKYVELRCDPISGHTALYWYRQSLGQGPEFLIYFQGTGAADDSGLPNDRFFAVRPEGSVSTLKIQRTERGDSAVYLCASSLKSGGKQFFGPGTRLTVL.

The rearrangement uses TRBV1 and TRBJ2-2; the table's D gene call, TRBD2, was not cross checked with the DNA. TRBV1 is an annotated pseudogene. The CDR3 loop spans 18 amino acids. The CDR3 region has the DNA TGCACCAGCAGTGAGCACACGTTAGGAGACGTCGACACCGGGGAGCCGTTTTTT. Translated, it gives CTSSEHTLGDVDTGEPFF.

CDR3 sequence: CASSPTPGGPDCPPSLDTGELFF. The CDR3 DNA sequence: TGCGCCAGCAGCCCTACACCGGGGGGGCCGGACTGCCCCCCGTCACTGGACACCGGGGAGCTGTTTTTT. The gene calls are TRBV5-1 and TRBJ2-2, with TRBD2 matching 8 bases. This CDR3 is 23 amino acids long. Germline CDR1 reads SGHRS; CDR2 reads YFSETQ. V gave up 4 bases and J gave up 3 bases; unmatched junction bases: 29.

This sequence joins TRBV27 and TRBJ2-1; D call uncertain. The ends were cut back, 5 bases at V and 7 bases at J, with 6 bases in the middle. Germline loops: CDR1 MNHEY, CDR2 SMNVEV (reference sequence). This CDR3 comprises 11 residues. The CDR3 loop is CASSTQNEQFF. The CDR3 bases are TGTGCCAGCAGTACCCAGAATGAGCAGTTCTTC.

The gene calls are TRBV29-1 and TRBJ1-5; D is perhaps TRBD1 (5 bases). Trimming cost V 1 base and J 7 bases, with 8 bases left between them. The CDR3 is made up of 12 amino acids. Germline loops: CDR1 SQVTM, CDR2 ANQGSEA. CDR3 DNA sequence: TGCAGCGTTGAAGCAGGGCGGCAGCCCCAGCATTTT. Its protein product is CSVEAGRQPQHF.

This chain joins TRBV9 and TRBJ2-7, with 10 nucleotides matching TRBD2. This CDR3 has 14 residues. J gave up 6 bases and V 0 bases, and 3 bases lay outside the gene matches. Germline loops: CDR1 SGDLS, CDR2 YYNGEE. This chain's CDR3 is CASSVGSSGGEQYF. The CDR3 region has the DNA TGTGCCAGCAGCGTAGGATCTAGCGGGGGCGAGCAGTACTTC.

The chain joins TRBV5-1 to TRBJ2-7, with 8 bases identical to TRBD2. Losses at the gene ends were 5 bases for V and 1 base for J; bases not matched to a gene: 8. The CDR3 consists of 15 residues. Germline V gene data show CDR1 as SGHRS and CDR2 as YFSETQ. CDR3 DNA sequence: TGCGCCAGCAGGCCCACCAGCGGGGGATCCTACGAGCAGTACTTC. It specifies CASRPTSGGSYEQYF.